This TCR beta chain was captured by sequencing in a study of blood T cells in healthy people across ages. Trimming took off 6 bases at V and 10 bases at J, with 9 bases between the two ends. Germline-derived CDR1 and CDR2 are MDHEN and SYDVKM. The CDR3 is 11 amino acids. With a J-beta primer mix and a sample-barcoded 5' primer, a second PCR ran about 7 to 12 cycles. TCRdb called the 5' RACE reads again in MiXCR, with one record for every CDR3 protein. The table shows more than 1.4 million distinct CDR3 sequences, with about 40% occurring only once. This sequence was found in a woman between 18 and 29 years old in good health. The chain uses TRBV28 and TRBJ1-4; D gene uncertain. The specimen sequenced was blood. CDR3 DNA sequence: TGTGCCAGCAGGATCCAAGGAAAACTGTTTTTT. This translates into CASRIQGKLFF.